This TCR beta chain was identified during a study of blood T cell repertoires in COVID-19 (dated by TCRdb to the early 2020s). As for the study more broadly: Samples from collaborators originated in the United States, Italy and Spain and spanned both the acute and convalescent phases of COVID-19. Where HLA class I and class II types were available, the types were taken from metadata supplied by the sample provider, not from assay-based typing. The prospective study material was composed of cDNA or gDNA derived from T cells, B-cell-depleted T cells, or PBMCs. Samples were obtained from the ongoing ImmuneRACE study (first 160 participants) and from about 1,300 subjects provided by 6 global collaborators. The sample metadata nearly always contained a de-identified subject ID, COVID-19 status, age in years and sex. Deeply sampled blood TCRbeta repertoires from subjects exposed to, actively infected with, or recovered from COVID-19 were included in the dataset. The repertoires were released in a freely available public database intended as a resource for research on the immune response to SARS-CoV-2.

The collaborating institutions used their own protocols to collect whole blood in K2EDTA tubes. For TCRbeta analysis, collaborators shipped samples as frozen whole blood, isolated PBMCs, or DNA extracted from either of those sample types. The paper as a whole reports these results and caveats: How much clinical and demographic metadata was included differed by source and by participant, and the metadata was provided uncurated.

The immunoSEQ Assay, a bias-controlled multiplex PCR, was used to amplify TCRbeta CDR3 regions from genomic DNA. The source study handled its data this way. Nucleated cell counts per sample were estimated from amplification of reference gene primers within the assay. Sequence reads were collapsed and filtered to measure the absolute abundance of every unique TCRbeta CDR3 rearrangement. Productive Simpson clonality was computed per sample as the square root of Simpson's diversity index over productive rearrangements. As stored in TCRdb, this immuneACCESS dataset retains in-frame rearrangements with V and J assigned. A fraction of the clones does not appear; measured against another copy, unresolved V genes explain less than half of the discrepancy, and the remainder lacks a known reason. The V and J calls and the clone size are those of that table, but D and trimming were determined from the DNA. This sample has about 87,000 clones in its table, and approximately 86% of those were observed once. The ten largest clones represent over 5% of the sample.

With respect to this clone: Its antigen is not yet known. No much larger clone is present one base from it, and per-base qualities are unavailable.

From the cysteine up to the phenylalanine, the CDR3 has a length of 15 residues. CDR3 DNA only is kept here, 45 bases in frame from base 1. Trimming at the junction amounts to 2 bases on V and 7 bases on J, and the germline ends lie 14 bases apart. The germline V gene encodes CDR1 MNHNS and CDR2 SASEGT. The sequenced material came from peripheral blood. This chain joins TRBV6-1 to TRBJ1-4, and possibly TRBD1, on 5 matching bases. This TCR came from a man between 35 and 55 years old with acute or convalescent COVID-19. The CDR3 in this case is CASSEQGGEGEKLFF. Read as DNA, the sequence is TGTGCCAGCAGTGAACAGGGCGGGGAGGGTGAAAAACTGTTTTTT.